These 6 T cell receptor beta chains were all obtained from the same sample, sequenced in a study of OX40 agonist ivuxolimab in advanced cancers. The repertoire was sequenced with immunoSEQ multiplex PCR; TCRdb's copy has only in-frame clones and lacks some. The table lists tens of thousands of clones, nearly 80% of them singletons, with 15% to 20% in the top ten. The sequenced sample was CD4+ or CD8+ T cells sorted from blood, obtained in a trial of the OX40 agonist ivuxolimab. The receptors stem from an adult with an advanced solid tumor such as melanoma, head and neck, liver or kidney cancer.

Regarding this clone: Other DNA sequences in the same sample also yield this CDR3. The chain joins TRBV19 to TRBJ2-3; possible D gene TRBD2, 5 bases. The germline gives CDR1 LNHDA, CDR2 SQIVND (reference sequence). With 3 bases removed from V and 4 bases from J, the gap between germline ends came to 8 bases. The length of the CDR3 is 13 residues. The CDR3 DNA follows: TGTGCCAGTAGTATGCTAGCCCCAGATACGCAGTATTTT. As protein: CASSMLAPDTQYF.

This chain connects TRBV7-2 to TRBJ1-1, with TRBD1 matching 9 bases. The CDR3 covers 14 residues. J gave up 1 base and V 6 bases, and 3 bases lay outside the gene matches. CDR1 is SGHTA and CDR2 is FQGNSA in the germline V gene. The CDR3 nucleotides read TGTGCCAGCAGTCAACAGGGGGCGAACACTGAAGCTTTCTTT. As protein: CASSQQGANTEAFF. The full variable domain, with the rest looked up from reference TRBV7-2 and TRBJ1-1, is GAGVSQSPSNKVTEKGKDVELRCDPISGHTALYWYRQSLGQGLEFLIYFQGNSAPDKSGLPSDRFSAERTGGSVSTLTIQRTQQEDSAVYLCASSQQGANTEAFFGQGTRLTVV.

The chain joins TRBV6-6 to TRBJ2-7; perhaps TRBD1 as D (5 bases). CDR1 is MNHNY, CDR2 SVGAGI, per germline (reference sequence). The CDR3 covers 13 residues. Trimming cost V 7 bases and J 2 bases, with 12 bases left between them. CDR3 DNA sequence: TGTGCCAGCACAGACAGCATTACCTACGAGCAGTACTTC. Protein: CASTDSITYEQYF.

The chain uses TRBV7-9 and TRBJ1-1; D might be TRBD1 (5 bases). V lost 3 bases to trimming and J lost 4 bases, with 18 bases between them. This CDR3 has 16 residues. Germline values: CDR1 SEHNR, CDR2 FQNEAQ (reference sequence). The CDR3 DNA is TGTGCCAGCAGCTTCTACTTAGGGCACGGGGGCACTGAAGCTTTCTTT. Amino acid sequence: CASSFYLGHGGTEAFF.

The rearrangement uses TRBV5-1 and TRBJ1-2, with 8 bases lining up with TRBD1. The CDR3 runs to 13 residues. The trim removed 4 bases at V and 4 bases at J, leaving 3 bases unmatched. Germline lookup yields CDR1 SGHRS and CDR2 YFSETQ. The CDR3 bases are TGCGCCAGCAGCCTCGACAGGGGCTATGGCTACACCTTC. Encoded protein: CASSLDRGYGYTF.

Points on this clone: A much larger clone differs from this one at a single base, so this may be a read error. CDR3 in DNA: TGTGCCAGCAGCTTAACAGCAAACACTGAAGCTTTCTTT. Amino acid sequence: CASSLTANTEAFF. The chain is built from TRBV7-6 and TRBJ1-1; D is undetermined. Per germline, CDR1 SGHVS and CDR2 FNYEAQ. This CDR3 contains 13 residues. Trimming stripped 2 bases from V and 2 bases from J, with 6 bases between.